The source of this T cell receptor (beta chain) is a study of blood T cells in healthy people across ages. Study-wide points: Both naive CD4+ cell counts and diversity were greater in long-lived donors than in aged donors. Any conclusive comparison of naive versus antigen-experienced cells was prevented by using unsorted PBMCs.

Remarks on this clonotype: Its specificity is not known.

PCR was performed a second time for roughly 7 to 12 cycles using a sample-barcoded 5' primer and a J-beta primer mix. CDR3-containing paired-end reads numbering at least 2.5 million came from each sample. In TCRdb, the 5' RACE reads were re-called with MiXCR into one record per CDR3 protein. The sample lists around 1,800,000 distinct CDR3 sequences; about 39% were seen once. The V gene's germline CDR1 is DFQATT and CDR2 SNEGSKA (reference sequence). The ends were cut back, 5 bases at V and 2 bases at J, with 18 bases in the middle. The CDR3 runs to 15 residues. The clonotype originates from a human donor in good health. Source material: blood. The chain carries TRBV20-1 and TRBJ2-5; D might be TRBD1 or TRBD2, each matching 5 bases. The CDR3 DNA sequence: TGCAGTGCTTTCCACTTCGGGGCGGGTCAAGAGACCCAGTACTTC. Translated, it gives CSAFHFGAGQETQYF.